This T cell receptor beta chain is from a study of cytomegalovirus exposure and HLA in healthy donors. Study-wide results and limits: Cytomegalovirus association was listed for around 170 TCR beta chains.

The primer mix had 60 Vbeta and 13 Jbeta primers. TCRdb's copy holds only in-frame clones and misses some; the assay was immunoSEQ multiplex PCR. The table has about 130,000 clones, 74% seen once. The CDR3 sequence is 16 residues long. Trimming took 6 bases from V and 9 from J; bases not matched to a gene: 16. The germline V gene has CDR1 MNHNY and CDR2 SVGAGI (reference sequence). The table lists this clone with a few counts. Its antigen is still unknown. The sequencing input was PBMCs. The sequence came from a man between 18 and 29 years old in good health and CMV-seropositive. The genes are TRBV6-6 and TRBJ2-3; TRBD2 agrees at 9 bases. Here the CDR3 DNA reads TGTGCCAGCAGAGATTCGGCTAGCGGGACCCAAAAAACGCAGTATTTT. This gives the protein CASRDSASGTQKTQYF.